This passage covers 17 T cell receptor beta chains from one sample sequenced in a study of CD8 T cells in Susac syndrome (dated by TCRdb to about 2019). Library preparation was by the immunoSEQ multiplex PCR assay. RNA was extracted using the RNeasy kit, and about 0.5 to 1 ug of the RNA was reverse transcribed with random hexamers. Starting from the raw public reads, TCRdb applied fastp trimming at Q25, assembled clones with MiXCR and retained in-frame beta chains. Rows are combined by CDR3 protein, so each entry shows the most common genes and DNA. The sample contains about 85,000 distinct CDR3 sequences, about 93% of them found a single time. The leading ten clones occupy about 0.3% of the sample. Input material: CD8+ T cells from PBMCs. All receptors derive from a human donor in good health.

The chain uses TRBV9 and TRBJ2-1, with D hard to call. This CDR3 is 14 amino acids long. Germline CDR1 reads SGDLS; CDR2 reads YYNGEE. Between the trimmed V and J ends, which lost 0 bases and 8 bases, there was a span of 12 bases. The CDR3 DNA reads as TGTGCCAGCAGCGTAGAGGGAAGCAGCGATGAGCAGTTCTTC. Its translation: CASSVEGSSDEQFF.

V gene TRBV5-4 combines with J gene TRBJ2-5; D gene unclear. The CDR3 runs 16 residues. Looked up from germline, CDR1 is SGHNT and CDR2 is YYREEE (reference sequence). Trimming left V 4 bases short and J 0 bases short, with 16 bases between. The CDR3 spells CASSPTTSPYQETQYF. The DNA for the CDR3 is TGTGCCAGCAGCCCCACCACGAGTCCGTACCAAGAGACCCAGTACTTC.

The chain couples TRBV11-2 to TRBJ2-7; TRBD1 agrees at 10 bases. The V gene's germline CDR1 is SGHAT and CDR2 FQNNGV. The trim removed 5 bases at V and 4 bases at J, leaving 5 bases unmatched. The CDR3 sequence is 14 residues long. CDR3 sequence reads: CASSIRTGGYEQYF. DNA for the CDR3: TGTGCCAGCAGCATCCGGACAGGGGGGTACGAGCAGTACTTC. The full variable domain, rest sourced from reference TRBV11-2 and TRBJ2-7, is EAGVAQSPRYKIIEKRQSVAFWCNPISGHATLYWYQQILGQGPKLLIQFQNNGVVDDSQLPKDRFSAERLKGVDSTLKIQPAKLEDSAVYLCASSIRTGGYEQYFGPGTRLTVT.

V is TRBV27 and J is TRBJ2-1; no clear D gene. CDR1 MNHEY and CDR2 SMNVEV come from the germline V gene (reference sequence). V was pared by 3 bases and J by 6 bases, with 9 bases between. This CDR3 has 13 residues. The CDR3 DNA reads TGTGCCAGCAGTTTTGGGAAGACCAATGAGCAGTTCTTC. Residues: CASSFGKTNEQFF.

This clonotype was observed a few times. The V and J genes are TRBV4-3 and TRBJ1-5; no definite D call. The germline V and J ends were trimmed by 4 bases and 4 bases, with 8 bases remaining between them. Germline-derived CDR1 and CDR2 are LGHNA and YSLEER. There are 13 residues in the CDR3. The CDR3 DNA follows: TGCGCCAGCAGCCGGTTGCGGAATCAGCCCCAGCATTTT. The encoded protein is CASSRLRNQPQHF.

The CDR3 sequence: CASSPTLSSYNEQFF. In nucleotides, the CDR3 is TGTGCCAGCAGCCCGACTTTGAGCTCCTACAATGAGCAGTTCTTC. The V call is TRBV27, the J call TRBJ2-1; D not certain. V lost 6 bases and J 0 bases, leaving 12 bases between the germline ends. This CDR3 region has 15 residues. CDR1 and CDR2 (germline): MNHEY, SMNVEV (reference sequence).

The chain has TRBV7-9 and TRBJ1-1; D possibly corresponds to TRBD1 (5 bases). Trimming took 5 bases from V and 1 from J, leaving 17 bases between them. The CDR3 runs to 16 residues. CDR1 and CDR2 (germline): SEHNR, FQNEAQ (reference sequence). The CDR3 region has the DNA TGTGCCAGCAGCCCAAGTAGAATAGGGGCGAACACTGAAGCTTTCTTT. This encodes CASSPSRIGANTEAFF.

This chain connects TRBV10-1 to TRBJ2-3; D is unclear. Deletions cut 4 bases from V and 6 bases from J, with 11 bases between. There are 13 residues in the CDR3. Germline V gene lookup returns CDR1 WNHNN and CDR2 SYGVQD (reference sequence). The CDR3 bases are TGCGCCAGCAGTGGACGGGTCATGGATACGCAGTATTTT. Translation: CASSGRVMDTQYF.

The chain couples TRBV27 to TRBJ2-3, with D possibly matching TRBD2 (6 bases). Between the trimmed V and J ends, which lost 6 bases and 1 base, there was a span of 8 bases. CDR1 and CDR2 (germline): MNHEY, SMNVEV (reference sequence). CDR3 size: 13 residues. CDR3 region: CASRWGGTDTQYF. In DNA, the CDR3 is TGTGCCAGCAGGTGGGGGGGCACAGATACGCAGTATTTT.

This chain joins TRBV20-1 and TRBJ2-7, with D unclear. CDR3 size: 13 residues. Germline V gene lookup returns CDR1 DFQATT and CDR2 SNEGSKA (reference sequence). V dropped 5 bases and J dropped 0 bases, with 11 bases sitting between them. The CDR3 here is CSAVYSSSYEQYV. The CDR3 DNA reads as TGCAGTGCTGTTTACTCGAGCTCCTACGAGCAGTACGTC.

V gene TRBV27 combines with J gene TRBJ1-5; D is perhaps TRBD1 (5 bases). The germline V and J ends were trimmed by 8 bases and 7 bases, with 15 bases remaining between them. The CDR3 covers 13 residues. Germline V CDR1 and CDR2: MNHEY, SMNVEV (reference sequence). The CDR3, as DNA: TGTGCCAGCGGGGGGGATGGGAGACAGCCCCAGCATTTT. Translated, it gives CASGGDGRQPQHF.

The V and J genes are TRBV6-5 and TRBJ2-5; D unresolved. With 2 bases removed from V and 0 bases from J, the gap between germline ends came to 7 bases. CDR1 and CDR2 (germline): MNHEY, SVGAGI. The CDR3 extends over 14 amino acids. CDR3 DNA sequence: TGTGCCAGCAGTTACGAGTCCTACCAAGAGACCCAGTACTTC. Its translation: CASSYESYQETQYF.

CDR3 DNA sequence: TGTGCCAGCAGTTTGGGACAGAACACCGGGGAGCTGTTTTTT. It specifies CASSLGQNTGELFF. J is TRBJ2-2 and V is TRBV27; perhaps TRBD1 as D (6 bases). Germline V gene lookup returns CDR1 MNHEY and CDR2 SMNVEV (reference sequence). The CDR3 sequence is 14 residues long. V lost 3 bases and J lost 1, with 6 bases in between.

The chain joins TRBV5-4 to TRBJ2-5; tentative D call: TRBD1 (5 bases). The V gene's germline CDR1 is SGHNT and CDR2 YYREEE (reference sequence). V was trimmed by 5 bases and J by 0 bases, leaving 8 bases between them. CDR3 length: 13 residues. DNA of the CDR3: TGTGCCAGCAGGCTGGACAACCAAGAGACCCAGTACTTC. It encodes CASRLDNQETQYF.

V is TRBV7-2 and J is TRBJ2-7; D gene uncertain. V was trimmed by 5 bases and J by 3 bases, leaving 5 bases between them. Germline lookup yields CDR1 SGHTA and CDR2 FQGNSA. CDR3 size: 11 residues. Here the CDR3 reads CASSASYEQYF. In DNA, the CDR3 is TGTGCCAGCAGCGCCAGCTACGAGCAGTACTTC.

The chain joins TRBV5-1 to TRBJ1-1; D uncertain. The ends were cut back, 2 bases at V and 1 base at J, with 12 bases in the middle. The CDR3 consists of 15 residues. CDR1 SGHRS and CDR2 YFSETQ come from the germline V gene. The CDR3 DNA reads TGCGCCAGCAGCTTTACCGCTTCGGGGAACACTGAAGCTTTCTTT. Translation: CASSFTASGNTEAFF.

The genes are TRBV7-6 and TRBJ2-1; TRBD2 agrees at 7 bases. The junction had 7 bases not matched to a gene; V was cut back by 2 bases and J by 3 bases. This CDR3 comprises 16 residues. Per the germline V gene, CDR1 is SGHVS and CDR2 is FNYEAQ. CDR3 in DNA: TGTGCCAGCAGCTTATCCCTAGCGGACCACTACAATGAGCAGTTCTTC. Its protein is CASSLSLADHYNEQFF.